This T cell receptor beta chain emerged from a study of T-cell reconstitution after alpha-beta-depleted transplantation in children. Overall study findings and caveats: Newly produced T cells mostly provided counts and TCRbeta diversity after one year, as hyperexpanded clones declined. The study traced high day-60 TCRbeta diversity in some patients to surviving recipient T cells and thymic progenitors. About two months after transplant, alpha-beta T cells reportedly came from several hundred expanded graft clones.

As regards this clonotype: No antigen is known for it.

A library of TCRbeta sequences, prepared with unique molecular identifiers, was generated. One entry per CDR3 protein, called by TCRdb with MiXCR from the PCR reads. The sample has about 100,000 distinct CDR3 sequences, roughly 7.1% seen once. This material consisted of PBMCs, taken before TCRalphabeta/CD19-depleted stem cell transplant. The TCR comes from a boy under 10 years old with acute lymphoblastic leukemia, due to receive a stem cell transplant.

CDR3 residues: CASGSVGRGGYTF. The CDR3 DNA follows: TGTGCTAGTGGTTCGGTGGGAAGAGGTGGCTACACCTTC. The chain is built from TRBV12-5 and TRBJ1-2, with D unclear. CDR1 is LGHNT, CDR2 FRNRAP, per germline. The length of the CDR3 is 13 residues. V gave up 4 bases and J gave up 7 bases, with 13 bases separating them.